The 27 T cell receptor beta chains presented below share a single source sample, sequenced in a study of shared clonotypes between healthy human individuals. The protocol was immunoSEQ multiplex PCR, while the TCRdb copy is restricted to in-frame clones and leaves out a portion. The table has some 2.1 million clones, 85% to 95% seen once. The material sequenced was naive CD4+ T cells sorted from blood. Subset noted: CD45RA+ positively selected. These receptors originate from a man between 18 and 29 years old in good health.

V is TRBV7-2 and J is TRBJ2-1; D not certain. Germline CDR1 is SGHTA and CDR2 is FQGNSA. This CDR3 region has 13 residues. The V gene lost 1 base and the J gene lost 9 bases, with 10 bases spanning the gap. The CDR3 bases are TGTGCCAGCAGCTTAGTGGTCAGGACTGAGCAGTTCTTC. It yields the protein CASSLVVRTEQFF.

In DNA, the CDR3 is TGTGCCAGCAAGGTCCAGCAACCTAACTACAATGAGCAGTTCTTC. Its protein product is CASKVQQPNYNEQFF. The rearrangement joins TRBV6-1 to TRBJ2-1; unclear D gene. The CDR3 length is 15 residues. The V gene's germline CDR1 is MNHNS and CDR2 SASEGT. Deletions cut 7 bases from V and 3 bases from J, with 16 bases between.

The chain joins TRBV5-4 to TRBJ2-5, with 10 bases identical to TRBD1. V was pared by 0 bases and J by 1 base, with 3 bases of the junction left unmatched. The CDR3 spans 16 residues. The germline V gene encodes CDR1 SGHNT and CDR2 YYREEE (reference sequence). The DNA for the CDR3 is TGTGCCAGCAGCTTGGGGGACAGGGGTCCCCAAGAGACCCAGTACTTC. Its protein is CASSLGDRGPQETQYF.

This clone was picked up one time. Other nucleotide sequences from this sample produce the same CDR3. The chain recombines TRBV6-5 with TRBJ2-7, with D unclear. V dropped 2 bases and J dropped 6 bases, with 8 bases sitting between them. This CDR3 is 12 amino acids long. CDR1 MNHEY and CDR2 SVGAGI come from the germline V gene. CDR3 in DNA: TGTGCCAGCAGTTACGTCGGAGCCGAGCAGTACTTC. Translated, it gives CASSYVGAEQYF.

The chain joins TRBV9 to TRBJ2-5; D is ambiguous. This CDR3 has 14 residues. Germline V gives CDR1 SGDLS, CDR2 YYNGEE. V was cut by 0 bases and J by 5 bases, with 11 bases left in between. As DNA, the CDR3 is TGTGCCAGCAGCGTAGACAGTAGCTGGGAGACCCAGTACTTC. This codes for CASSVDSSWETQYF.

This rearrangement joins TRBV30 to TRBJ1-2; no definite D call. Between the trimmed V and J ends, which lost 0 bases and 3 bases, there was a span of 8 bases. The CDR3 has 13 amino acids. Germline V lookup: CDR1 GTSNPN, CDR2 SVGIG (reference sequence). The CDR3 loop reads CAWSVLRDYGYTF. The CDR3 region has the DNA TGTGCCTGGAGTGTACTGAGAGACTATGGCTACACCTTC.

CDR3 sequence reads: CASSLAGTGLRPQHF. DNA of the CDR3: TGTGCCAGCAGTTTGGCCGGGACAGGGCTAAGGCCCCAGCATTTT. The rearrangement uses TRBV28 and TRBJ1-5; 9 bases map to TRBD1. CDR3 length: 15 residues. Trimming cost V 3 bases and J 9 bases; bases outside gene matches: 9. Germline assignment: CDR1 MDHEN and CDR2 SYDVKM.

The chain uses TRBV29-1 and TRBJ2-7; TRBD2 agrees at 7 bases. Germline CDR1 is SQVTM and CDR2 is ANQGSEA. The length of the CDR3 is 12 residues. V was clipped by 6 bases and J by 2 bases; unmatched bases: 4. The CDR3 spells CSVAGETYEQYF. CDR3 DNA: TGCAGCGTGGCGGGAGAAACCTACGAGCAGTACTTC.

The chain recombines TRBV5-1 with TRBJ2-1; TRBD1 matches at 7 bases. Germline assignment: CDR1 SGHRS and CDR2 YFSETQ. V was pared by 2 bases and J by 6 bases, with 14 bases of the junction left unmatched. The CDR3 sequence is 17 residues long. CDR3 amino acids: CASSFLQPRQGSNEQFF. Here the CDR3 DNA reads TGCGCCAGCAGCTTCCTACAACCGAGACAGGGATCCAATGAGCAGTTCTTC.

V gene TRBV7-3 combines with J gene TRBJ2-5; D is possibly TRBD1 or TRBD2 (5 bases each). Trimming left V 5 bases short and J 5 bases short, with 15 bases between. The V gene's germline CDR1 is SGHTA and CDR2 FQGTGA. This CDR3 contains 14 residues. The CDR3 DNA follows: TGTGCCAGCAGCCTAGGGACGGCACTTGAGACCCAGTACTTC. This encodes CASSLGTALETQYF.

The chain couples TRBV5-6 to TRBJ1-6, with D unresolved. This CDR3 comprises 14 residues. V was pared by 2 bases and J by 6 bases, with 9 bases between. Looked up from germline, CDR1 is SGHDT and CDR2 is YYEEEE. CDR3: CASSFWQFNSPLHF. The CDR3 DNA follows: TGTGCCAGCAGCTTTTGGCAGTTTAATTCACCCCTCCACTTT.

The CDR3 region has the DNA TGTGCCAGCAGCCGGACAGGGGACCGACTACTCTACGAGCAGTACTTC. This encodes CASSRTGDRLLYEQYF. The chain uses TRBV2 and TRBJ2-7, with 9 bases aligning to TRBD1. CDR3 length: 16 residues. The trim removed 6 bases at V and 3 bases at J, leaving 12 bases unmatched. Per germline, CDR1 SNHLY and CDR2 FYNNEI.

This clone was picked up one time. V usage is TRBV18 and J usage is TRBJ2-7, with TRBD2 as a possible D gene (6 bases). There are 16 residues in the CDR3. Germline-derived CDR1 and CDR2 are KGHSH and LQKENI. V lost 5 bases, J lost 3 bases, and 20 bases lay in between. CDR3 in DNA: TGTGCCAGCTCATTTCTCCCCGGGACTGGAAACTACGAGCAGTACTTC. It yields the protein CASSFLPGTGNYEQYF.

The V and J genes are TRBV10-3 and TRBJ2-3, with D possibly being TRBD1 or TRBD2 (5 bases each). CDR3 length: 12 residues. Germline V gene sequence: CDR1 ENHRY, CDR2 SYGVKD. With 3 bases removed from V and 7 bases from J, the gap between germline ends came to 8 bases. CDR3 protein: CAISDGGYTQYF. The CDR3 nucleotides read TGTGCCATCAGTGATGGGGGATATACGCAGTATTTT.

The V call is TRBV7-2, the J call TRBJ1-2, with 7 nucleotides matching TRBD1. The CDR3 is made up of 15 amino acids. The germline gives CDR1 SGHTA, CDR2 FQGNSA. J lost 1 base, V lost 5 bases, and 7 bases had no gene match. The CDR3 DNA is TGTGCCAGCAGCGAACAAACAGGGGATAACTATGGCTACACCTTC. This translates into CASSEQTGDNYGYTF. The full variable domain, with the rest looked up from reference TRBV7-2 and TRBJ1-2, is GAGVSQSPSNKVTEKGKDVELRCDPISGHTALYWYRQSLGQGLEFLIYFQGNSAPDKSGLPSDRFSAERTGGSVSTLTIQRTQQEDSAVYLCASSEQTGDNYGYTFGSGTRLTVV.

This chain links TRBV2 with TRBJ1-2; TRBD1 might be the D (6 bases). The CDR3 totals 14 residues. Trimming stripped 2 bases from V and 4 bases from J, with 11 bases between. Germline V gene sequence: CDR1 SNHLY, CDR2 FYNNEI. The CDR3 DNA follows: TGTGCCAGCAGTGAAAACAGGGCGTCCTATGGCTACACCTTC. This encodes CASSENRASYGYTF.

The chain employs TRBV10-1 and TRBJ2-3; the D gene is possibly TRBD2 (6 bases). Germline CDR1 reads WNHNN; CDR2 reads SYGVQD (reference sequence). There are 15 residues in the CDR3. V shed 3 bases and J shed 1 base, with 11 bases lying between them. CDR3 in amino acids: CASSEYGRGTDTQYF. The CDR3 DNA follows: TGCGCCAGCAGTGAATACGGGAGAGGCACAGATACGCAGTATTTT.

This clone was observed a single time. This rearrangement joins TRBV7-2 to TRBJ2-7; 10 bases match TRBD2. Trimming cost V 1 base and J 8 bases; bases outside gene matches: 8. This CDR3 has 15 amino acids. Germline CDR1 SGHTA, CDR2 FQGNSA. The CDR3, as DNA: TGTGCCAGCAGCTTAGAGCTAGCGGGAGTGGGAAAGCAGTACTTC. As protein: CASSLELAGVGKQYF.

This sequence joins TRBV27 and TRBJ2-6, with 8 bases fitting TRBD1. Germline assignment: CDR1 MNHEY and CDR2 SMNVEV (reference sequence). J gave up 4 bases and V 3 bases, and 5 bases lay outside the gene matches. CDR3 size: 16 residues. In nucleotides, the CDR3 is TGTGCCAGCAGTTTGTCCCAGGGGGCAGGGGCCAACGTCCTGACTTTC. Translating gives CASSLSQGAGANVLTF.

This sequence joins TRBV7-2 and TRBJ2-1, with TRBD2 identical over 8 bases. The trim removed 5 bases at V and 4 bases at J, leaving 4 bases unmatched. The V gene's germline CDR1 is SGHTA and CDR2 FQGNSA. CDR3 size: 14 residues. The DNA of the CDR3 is TGTGCCAGCAGCCCGGGAGGGGTTTACAATGAGCAGTTCTTC. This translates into CASSPGGVYNEQFF.

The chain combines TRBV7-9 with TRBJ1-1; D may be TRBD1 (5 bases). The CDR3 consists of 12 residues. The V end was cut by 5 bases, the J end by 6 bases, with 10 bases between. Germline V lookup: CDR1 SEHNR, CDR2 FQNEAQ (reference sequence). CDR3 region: CASSRSGAEAFF. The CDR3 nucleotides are TGTGCCAGCAGCCGCTCGGGGGCTGAAGCTTTCTTT.

The CDR3 DNA sequence: TGTGCCAGCAGCTTGAATCTAGCGGGGGGAACAGATACGCAGTATTTT. This translates into CASSLNLAGGTDTQYF. V is TRBV5-4 and J is TRBJ2-3, with 11 nucleotides matching TRBD2. The V gene end was trimmed by 1 base and the J gene end by 3 bases; junction bases not matched to a gene: 4. Germline V lookup: CDR1 SGHNT, CDR2 YYREEE (reference sequence). The CDR3 spans 16 residues.

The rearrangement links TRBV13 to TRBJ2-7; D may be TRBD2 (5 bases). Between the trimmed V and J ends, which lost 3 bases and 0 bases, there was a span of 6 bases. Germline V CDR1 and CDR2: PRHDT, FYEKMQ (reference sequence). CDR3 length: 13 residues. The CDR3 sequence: CASSFGNSYEQYF. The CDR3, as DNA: TGTGCCAGCAGCTTCGGGAACTCCTACGAGCAGTACTTC.

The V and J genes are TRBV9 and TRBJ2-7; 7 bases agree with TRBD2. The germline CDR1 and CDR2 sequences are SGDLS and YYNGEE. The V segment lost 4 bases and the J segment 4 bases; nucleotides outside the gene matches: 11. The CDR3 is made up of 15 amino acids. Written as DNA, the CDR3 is TGTGCCAGCAGCCCGGACCCTAGCGGAGCTTACGAGCAGTACTTC. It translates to CASSPDPSGAYEQYF.

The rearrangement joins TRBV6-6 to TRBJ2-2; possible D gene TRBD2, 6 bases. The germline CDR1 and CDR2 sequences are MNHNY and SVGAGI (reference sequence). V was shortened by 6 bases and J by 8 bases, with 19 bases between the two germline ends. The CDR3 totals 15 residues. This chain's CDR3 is CASSLGGSLVGELFF. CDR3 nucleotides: TGTGCCAGCAGCCTGGGGGGTAGCCTTGTGGGGGAGCTGTTTTTT.

The CDR3 nucleotides read TGCGCCAGCAGCTTGGTTGGGGTTACCACAGATACGCAGTATTTT. Translation: CASSLVGVTTDTQYF. The rearrangement links TRBV5-1 to TRBJ2-3; D ambiguous. The V end was cut by 0 bases, the J end by 2 bases, with 10 bases between. Looked up from germline, CDR1 is SGHRS and CDR2 is YFSETQ. This CDR3 has 15 residues.

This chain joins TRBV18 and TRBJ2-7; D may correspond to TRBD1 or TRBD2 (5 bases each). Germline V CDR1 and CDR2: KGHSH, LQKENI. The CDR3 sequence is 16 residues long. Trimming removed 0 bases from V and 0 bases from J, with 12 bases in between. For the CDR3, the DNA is TGTGCCAGCTCACCACCTTCGGGACGCAACTCCTACGAGCAGTACTTC. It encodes CASSPPSGRNSYEQYF.